One and the same sample provided the 20 T cell receptor beta chains below, sequenced in a study of T cells after somatic rescue of genetic block. Sequencing used immunoSEQ multiplex PCR; TCRdb keeps in-frame clones, though not all of them. The table includes about 72,000 clones, just over 90% detected once. The sample taken for sequencing was peripheral blood mononuclear cells (PBMCs). The receptors shown here come from a young man.

The chain is built from TRBV28 and TRBJ2-1, with TRBD2 matching 11 bases. Germline assignment: CDR1 MDHEN and CDR2 SYDVKM. Losses at the gene ends were 7 bases for V and 5 bases for J; bases not matched to a gene: 7. This CDR3 has 15 residues. The CDR3 is CASTNGLAGNNEQFF. The DNA of the CDR3 is TGTGCCAGCACCAACGGACTAGCGGGTAACAATGAGCAGTTCTTC. The full variable domain, in which reference TRBV28 and TRBJ2-1 provide the parts outside the CDR3, is DVKVTQSSRYLVKRTGEKVFLECVQDMDHENMFWYRQDPGLGLRLIYFSYDVKMKEKGDIPEGYSVSREKKERFSLILESASTNQTSMYLCASTNGLAGNNEQFFGPGTRLTVL.

V usage is TRBV5-5 and J usage is TRBJ2-7; no reliable D call. CDR1 is SGHKS, CDR2 YYEKEE, per germline (reference sequence). Trimming took 0 bases from V and 3 from J, leaving 7 bases between them. This CDR3 has 13 residues. In nucleotides, the CDR3 is TGTGCCAGCAGCTTGGGCAGTCGCTACGAGCAGTACTTC. It yields the protein CASSLGSRYEQYF.

This clone has a single count. The chain is built from TRBV28 and TRBJ1-4, with 7 bases aligning to TRBD1. The CDR3 has 13 residues. The V gene end was trimmed by 7 bases and the J gene end by 7 bases; junction bases not matched to a gene: 6. Germline CDR1 is MDHEN and CDR2 is SYDVKM. CDR3 DNA: TGTGCCAGCAAGCAGGGGGTTAGTGAAAAACTGTTTTTT. Its translation: CASKQGVSEKLFF.

The V call is TRBV18, the J call TRBJ1-1; a possible D gene is TRBD1 (5 bases). Trimming removed 5 bases at V and 4 bases at J, with 11 bases between. CDR1 KGHSH and CDR2 LQKENI come from the germline V gene. The length of the CDR3 is 13 residues. DNA of the CDR3: TGTGCCAGCTCAACCGTCGACAGCACTGAAGCTTTCTTT. It encodes CASSTVDSTEAFF.

V usage is TRBV7-9 and J usage is TRBJ2-1, with D perhaps matching TRBD1 (5 bases). With 5 bases removed from V and 5 bases from J, the gap between germline ends came to 22 bases. This CDR3 region has 17 residues. Germline values: CDR1 SEHNR, CDR2 FQNEAQ (reference sequence). CDR3 protein: CASSPILGVSLHNEQFF. CDR3 bases: TGTGCCAGCAGCCCCATTCTAGGGGTTTCCCTCCACAATGAGCAGTTCTTC.

V gene TRBV27 combines with J gene TRBJ1-1; the match to TRBD1 covers 7 bases. The CDR3 consists of 15 residues. With V trimmed by 0 bases and J by 2 bases, 3 bases remained unmatched. Germline loops: CDR1 MNHEY, CDR2 SMNVEV (reference sequence). In nucleotides, the CDR3 is TGTGCCAGCAGTTTATCCGGGACAGCTAACACTGAAGCTTTCTTT. Amino acids: CASSLSGTANTEAFF.

CDR3 region: CASSTSSDTQYF. The CDR3 DNA reads as TGTGCCAGCAGTACTAGCTCAGATACGCAGTATTTT. The genes are TRBV2 and TRBJ2-3, with a weak D call TRBD2 (6 bases). Germline values: CDR1 SNHLY, CDR2 FYNNEI. The CDR3 runs to 12 residues. V was clipped by 5 bases and J by 4 bases, with 7 bases between them.

This clone was counted a single time. The CDR3 DNA is TGTGCCAGCAGCTTGCAGATACCCTACGAGCAGTACTTC. Protein sequence: CASSLQIPYEQYF. The V call is TRBV7-9, the J call TRBJ2-7; D ambiguous. V dropped 3 bases and J dropped 2 bases, with 8 bases sitting between them. This CDR3 contains 13 residues. The germline V gene encodes CDR1 SEHNR and CDR2 FQNEAQ (reference sequence).

The chain joins TRBV5-1 to TRBJ1-5; tentative D call: TRBD1 (5 bases). Looked up from germline, CDR1 is SGHRS and CDR2 is YFSETQ. The CDR3 is 12 amino acids. With 0 bases removed from V and 10 bases from J, the gap between germline ends came to 8 bases. The CDR3 reads CASSLEQGPQHF. CDR3 DNA: TGCGCCAGCAGCTTGGAGCAGGGACCCCAGCATTTT.

This clone has only one observation. The chain joins TRBV21-1 to TRBJ1-5; the tabulated D call, TRBD1, remains unverified against the DNA. TRBV21-1 is assigned pseudogene status. The CDR3 has 18 amino acids. For the CDR3, the DNA is TGTGCCAGCAGCAAATTATGGGCAGGGCGCTGTCTCAATCAGCCCCAGCATTTT. It codes for CASSKLWAGRCLNQPQHF.

The chain uses TRBV7-6 and TRBJ2-2, with 10 bases identical to TRBD1. The CDR3 totals 14 residues. The germline V gene has CDR1 SGHVS and CDR2 FNYEAQ. The V and J ends lost 4 bases and 7 bases, in that order; junction bases with no gene match: 3. The CDR3 here is CASSSGQGIGELFF. Written as DNA, the CDR3 is TGTGCCAGCAGCTCGGGACAGGGGATCGGGGAGCTGTTTTTT.

J is TRBJ2-2 and V is TRBV6-5; 8 bases are a match to TRBD1. The V and J ends lost 2 bases and 9 bases, in that order; junction bases with no gene match: 8. The germline gives CDR1 MNHEY, CDR2 SVGAGI. CDR3 length equals 15 residues. The CDR3: CASSYAGQGGRELFF. CDR3 sequence (DNA): TGTGCCAGCAGTTACGCCGGACAGGGAGGTCGGGAGCTGTTTTTT.

The chain is built from TRBV11-2 and TRBJ2-1; weak D call: TRBD2 (6 bases). The length of the CDR3 is 16 residues. V was cut by 5 bases and J by 0 bases, with 14 bases left in between. Germline values: CDR1 SGHAT, CDR2 FQNNGV. DNA of the CDR3: TGTGCCAGCAGCACTAGGGACTTGAGCTCCTACAATGAGCAGTTCTTC. This gives the protein CASSTRDLSSYNEQFF. Supplemented by reference TRBV11-2 and TRBJ2-1, the full variable domain reads EAGVAQSPRYKIIEKRQSVAFWCNPISGHATLYWYQQILGQGPKLLIQFQNNGVVDDSQLPKDRFSAERLKGVDSTLKIQPAKLEDSAVYLCASSTRDLSSYNEQFFGPGTRLTVL.

The chain joins TRBV4-1 to TRBJ1-5; a weak D match, TRBD1 (5 bases). The germline V gene encodes CDR1 MGHRA and CDR2 YSYEKL. Between the trimmed V and J ends, which lost 1 base and 3 bases, there was a span of 13 bases. The CDR3 consists of 16 residues. The CDR3 loop reads CASSQVQGTPNQPQHF. The CDR3 region has the DNA TGCGCCAGCAGCCAAGTGCAGGGAACCCCCAATCAGCCCCAGCATTTT.

The DNA for the CDR3 is TGCGCCAGCAGCCTTCCCTTCCCCCAGGGAAATTCCTACGAGCAGTACTTC. Translating gives CASSLPFPQGNSYEQYF. The chain has TRBV4-3 and TRBJ2-7; D might be TRBD1 (5 bases). V lost 4 bases, J lost 1 base, and 20 bases lay in between. In germline, CDR1 is LGHNA, CDR2 YSLEER. This CDR3 is 17 amino acids long.

This rearrangement joins TRBV6-5 to TRBJ1-1; D is perhaps TRBD1 (6 bases). The CDR3 runs 14 residues. The V end was cut by 6 bases, the J end by 5 bases, with 16 bases between. The V gene's germline CDR1 is MNHEY and CDR2 SVGAGI. As DNA, the CDR3 is TGTGCCAGCAGGGCGATGGACAGCAGGACTGAAGCTTTCTTT. It encodes CASRAMDSRTEAFF.

The chain employs TRBV11-3 and TRBJ2-1, with 12 bases lining up with TRBD2. The CDR3 has 15 residues. The J segment lost 4 bases and the V segment lost 5 bases, leaving 3 bases of the junction unmatched. CDR1 is SGHNT, CDR2 YENEEA, per germline. CDR3 sequence: CASSLTSGGYNEQFF. In DNA form, the CDR3 reads TGTGCCAGCAGCCTTACTAGCGGGGGGTACAATGAGCAGTTCTTC.

The table lists this clone with a count of one. This chain uses TRBV7-2 with TRBJ1-4; D gene uncertain. Germline assignment: CDR1 SGHTA and CDR2 FQGNSA. The CDR3 contains 16 residues. V was cut by 1 base and J by 7 bases, with 16 bases left in between. CDR3 DNA sequence: TGTGCCAGCAGCTTAGGCCTTCCTACTCCTGGTGAAAAACTGTTTTTT. It encodes CASSLGLPTPGEKLFF.

The chain carries TRBV4-2 and TRBJ1-4, with no clear D. Trimming removed 4 bases at V and 0 bases at J, with 6 bases between. Germline V gene data show CDR1 as LGHNA and CDR2 as YNFKEQ. This CDR3 is 14 amino acids long. The CDR3 sequence is CASSPGTTNEKLFF. The DNA of the CDR3 is TGTGCCAGCAGCCCCGGGACAACTAATGAAAAACTGTTTTTT.

This clone showed up just once. The chain combines TRBV5-5 with TRBJ2-3; D not resolved. Per the germline V gene, CDR1 is SGHKS and CDR2 is YYEKEE (reference sequence). The CDR3 length is 15 residues. With 0 bases removed from V and 6 bases from J, the gap between germline ends came to 14 bases. The CDR3 nucleotides are TGTGCCAGCAGCTTGGTTCCGGGCCCCCGCGATACGCAGTATTTT. Translated: CASSLVPGPRDTQYF.